What follows are 32 T cell receptor beta chains derived from one specimen sequenced in a study of cytomegalovirus exposure and HLA in healthy donors. Both 60 Vbeta primers and 13 Jbeta primers went into the PCR. Profiled with immunoSEQ multiplex PCR; TCRdb holds only in-frame clones, not every one. Of about 110,000 clones in the sample, around 71% were seen once. The sequenced material came from PBMCs. The origin of the receptors is a boy between 5 and 17 years old in good health and CMV-seronegative.

The gene calls are TRBV5-4 and TRBJ1-1, with D tentatively TRBD1 (5 bases). Germline V CDR1 and CDR2: SGHNT, YYREEE (reference sequence). The CDR3 is made up of 14 amino acids. V lost 3 bases and J 2 bases, leaving 11 bases between the germline ends. CDR3 loop: CASSSRGGNTEAFF. The CDR3 DNA follows: TGTGCCAGCAGCTCGCGGGGGGGTAACACTGAAGCTTTCTTT.

This clone was seen only once. The chain carries TRBV5-6 and TRBJ2-1, with 9 bases aligning to TRBD2. CDR1 and CDR2 from the germline V gene are SGHDT and YYEEEE. The CDR3 covers 15 residues. Trimming cost V 2 bases and J 3 bases; bases outside gene matches: 3. CDR3 amino acids: CASSFSGSIYNEQFF. CDR3 DNA: TGTGCCAGCAGCTTTAGCGGGAGTATCTACAATGAGCAGTTCTTC. Looking up the rest from reference TRBV5-6 and TRBJ2-1 gives the full variable domain: DAGVTQSPTHLIKTRGQQVTLRCSPKSGHDTVSWYQQALGQGPQFIFQYYEEEERQRGNFPDRFSGHQFPNYSSELNVNALLLGDSALYLCASSFSGSIYNEQFFGPGTRLTVL.

The chain recombines TRBV27 with TRBJ2-7, with D perhaps TRBD1 (6 bases). Germline lookup yields CDR1 MNHEY and CDR2 SMNVEV (reference sequence). Deletions cut 6 bases from V and 3 bases from J, with 18 bases between. CDR3 length: 15 residues. The CDR3 DNA is TGTGCCAGCAGCCCGAGGTGGGGGCTCCACTACGAGCAGTACTTC. This translates into CASSPRWGLHYEQYF.

This chain connects TRBV7-2 to TRBJ1-5; possible D gene TRBD1, 6 bases. The CDR3 contains 15 residues. Between the trimmed V and J ends, which lost 2 bases and 9 bases, there was a span of 17 bases. Germline CDR1 and CDR2: SGHTA and FQGNSA. CDR3 sequence: CASSLSQGTIMPQHF. The CDR3 DNA is TGTGCCAGCAGCTTAAGCCAGGGGACCATCATGCCCCAGCATTTT.

V gene TRBV5-4 combines with J gene TRBJ2-7; the D gene is possibly TRBD2 (5 bases). The ends were cut back, 4 bases at V and 3 bases at J, with 11 bases in the middle. CDR1 is SGHNT, CDR2 YYREEE, per germline (reference sequence). The CDR3 covers 13 residues. The CDR3 spells CASSPTRDYEQYF. Written as DNA, the CDR3 is TGTGCCAGCAGCCCGACTCGGGACTACGAGCAGTACTTC.

V usage is TRBV30 and J usage is TRBJ1-1; 8 bases are shared with TRBD1. Germline CDR1 GTSNPN, CDR2 SVGIG (reference sequence). CDR3 length: 14 amino acids. Trimming removed 2 bases from V and 1 base from J; junction bases left unmatched: 3. For the CDR3, the DNA is TGTGCCTGGAGTCTCGGACAGGGGAACACTGAAGCTTTCTTT. Translation: CAWSLGQGNTEAFF. Variable domain in full (rest from reference TRBV30 and TRBJ1-1): SQTIHQWPATLVQPVGSPLSLECTVEGTSNPNLYWYRQAAGRGLQLLFYSVGIGQISSEVPQNLSASRPQDRQFILSSKKLLLSDSGFYLCAWSLGQGNTEAFFGQGTRLTVV.

This clone came up a few times. The V call is TRBV13, the J call TRBJ2-4; D remains ambiguous. This CDR3 has 14 amino acids. V lost 5 bases, J lost 5 bases, and 13 bases lay in between. Per germline, CDR1 PRHDT and CDR2 FYEKMQ (reference sequence). The chain's CDR3 is CASSTLMLENIQYF. CDR3 coding DNA: TGTGCCAGCAGCACTCTTATGCTGGAAAACATTCAGTACTTC.

The chain recombines TRBV28 with TRBJ2-5, with D possibly matching TRBD1 (6 bases). Trimming cost V 6 bases and J 3 bases, with 11 bases left between them. The CDR3 covers 13 residues. In germline, CDR1 is MDHEN, CDR2 SYDVKM. CDR3 protein: CASSRGQKETQYF. CDR3 coding DNA: TGTGCCAGCAGCCGAGGACAGAAAGAGACCCAGTACTTC.

The chain has TRBV6-4 and TRBJ2-3; 11 positions agree with TRBD2. In germline, CDR1 is MRHNA, CDR2 SNTAGT. V shed 3 bases and J 1 base; nucleotides not matched to a gene: 0. This CDR3 has 15 amino acids. The CDR3 sequence: CASSETSGGTDTQYF. CDR3 nucleotides: TGTGCCAGCAGTGAGACTAGCGGGGGCACAGATACGCAGTATTTT.

The chain employs TRBV29-1 and TRBJ2-3; 9 bases are a match to TRBD2. Trimming at V came to 4 bases and at J to 3 bases, leaving 11 bases not matched to a gene. CDR1 is SQVTM, CDR2 ANQGSEA, per germline. The CDR3 length is 16 residues. In nucleotides, the CDR3 is TGCAGCGTTGTTGGCGGGGGGGCCTCTATGACAGATACGCAGTATTTT. Translated, it gives CSVVGGGASMTDTQYF.

This clone was picked up a small number of times. The J gene is TRBJ2-5, the V gene TRBV28; no clear D. V dropped 3 bases and J dropped 4 bases, with 9 bases sitting between them. Germline lookup yields CDR1 MDHEN and CDR2 SYDVKM. This CDR3 region has 13 residues. CDR3 DNA sequence: TGTGCCAGCAGTTTGGCGGAGCCAGAGACCCAGTACTTC. It codes for CASSLAEPETQYF.

The rearrangement joins TRBV25-1 to TRBJ1-5; 9 nucleotides line up with TRBD1. CDR3 length: 17 residues. V lost 6 bases and J lost 0; bases outside the gene matches: 9. Germline CDR1 reads MGHDK; CDR2 reads SYGVNS. The CDR3 here is CASRKRWTGDSNQPQHF. The CDR3 nucleotides are TGTGCCAGCAGAAAAAGATGGACAGGGGATAGCAATCAGCCCCAGCATTTT.

The CDR3 coding sequence is TGTGCCAGCAGTGACAGGTGGTTGAACACTGAAGCTTTCTTT. Its protein is CASSDRWLNTEAFF. The V call is TRBV5-4, the J call TRBJ1-1; maybe TRBD1 (6 bases). V lost 5 bases and J lost 0, with 11 bases in between. This CDR3 is built from 14 residues. Per germline, CDR1 SGHNT and CDR2 YYREEE (reference sequence).

The chain has TRBV2 and TRBJ2-3; D is undetermined. Trimming took off 5 bases at V and 2 bases at J, with 20 bases between the two ends. CDR1 is SNHLY, CDR2 FYNNEI, per germline. The CDR3 spans 17 residues. CDR3 in amino acids: CASSPKVIMVLTDTQYF. The CDR3 nucleotides are TGTGCCAGCAGTCCTAAAGTGATCATGGTTCTCACAGATACGCAGTATTTT.

The chain employs TRBV23-1 and TRBJ1-1; 7 nucleotides line up with TRBD1. TRBV23-1 is recorded as an ORF, its role being uncertain. With 6 bases clipped from V and 0 bases from J, the junction kept 10 bases outside the gene matches. The CDR3 extends over 16 amino acids. Written as DNA, the CDR3 is TGCGCCAGCAGCAGAGACAGGGTTCCTATGAACACTGAAGCTTTCTTT. This gives the protein CASSRDRVPMNTEAFF.

The V gene is TRBV9, the J gene TRBJ2-1, with 8 positions matching TRBD1. Trimming cost V 0 bases and J 6 bases; bases outside gene matches: 2. This CDR3 spans 14 amino acids. CDR1 is SGDLS, CDR2 YYNGEE, per germline. The CDR3 coding sequence is TGTGCCAGCAGCGTAGTGGGGACAGGCAATGAGCAGTTCTTC. Its translation is CASSVVGTGNEQFF.

The chain recombines TRBV5-8 with TRBJ2-7, with 7 bases aligning to TRBD2. CDR1 and CDR2 (germline): SGHTS, YDEGEE. There are 14 residues in the CDR3. Trimming cost V 6 bases and J 6 bases; bases outside gene matches: 12. CDR3 amino acids: CASTRGGGRGEQYF. The DNA of the CDR3 is TGTGCCAGCACCCGCGGGGGAGGTAGGGGCGAGCAGTACTTC.

This chain joins TRBV5-6 and TRBJ2-7; 9 bases are a match to TRBD1. Per germline, CDR1 SGHDT and CDR2 YYEEEE. The CDR3 covers 16 residues. J was trimmed by 4 bases and V by 4 bases; bases with no gene match: 12. In DNA form, the CDR3 reads TGTGCCAGCAGCCTCTCGGGTTCGGGACAGGGTTACGAGCAGTACTTC. Its translation is CASSLSGSGQGYEQYF.

The chain employs TRBV5-1 and TRBJ2-1, with 7 bases lining up with TRBD2. In germline, CDR1 is SGHRS, CDR2 YFSETQ. The CDR3 has 14 amino acids. The trim removed 0 bases at V and 9 bases at J, leaving 6 bases unmatched. DNA for the CDR3: TGCGCCAGCAGCTTGGCAGGGAGGGCGGGTGAGCAGTTCTTC. Translating it yields CASSLAGRAGEQFF. Drawing the rest from reference TRBV5-1 and TRBJ2-1, the complete variable domain is KAGVTQTPRYLIKTRGQQVTLSCSPISGHRSVSWYQQTPGQGLQFLFEYFSETQRNKGNFPGRFSGRQFSNSRSEMNVSTLELGDSALYLCASSLAGRAGEQFFGPGTRLTVL.

The chain combines TRBV28 with TRBJ1-5, with D maybe TRBD1 (5 bases). V lost 6 bases to trimming and J lost 0 bases, with 9 bases between them. This CDR3 has 14 amino acids. Germline CDR1 MDHEN, CDR2 SYDVKM. CDR3 coding DNA: TGTGCCAGCAGACAGGCTTATAGCAATCAGCCCCAGCATTTT. Translating it yields CASRQAYSNQPQHF.

The V gene is TRBV28, the J gene TRBJ2-7; weak D call: TRBD2 (6 bases). This CDR3 has 16 residues. Germline V CDR1 and CDR2: MDHEN, SYDVKM. The V end lost 2 bases, the J end lost 5 bases, and 19 bases lay between the germline ends. CDR3 region: CASSLGMAGPLNEQYF. For the CDR3, the DNA is TGTGCCAGCAGTTTAGGAATGGCGGGACCGTTGAACGAGCAGTACTTC.

This chain joins TRBV5-1 and TRBJ2-6, with a weak D call TRBD2 (5 bases). CDR1 SGHRS and CDR2 YFSETQ come from the germline V gene. Trimming pared 4 bases from V and 0 bases from J, leaving 11 bases between. The CDR3 totals 16 residues. CDR3 sequence (DNA): TGCGCCAGCAGCCCAGGACTGAGCTCTGGGGCCAACGTCCTGACTTTC. Its protein product is CASSPGLSSGANVLTF.

This chain links TRBV7-3 with TRBJ2-1; 12 nucleotides match TRBD2. Germline V gene lookup returns CDR1 SGHTA and CDR2 FQGTGA. The V and J ends lost 4 bases and 0 bases, in that order; junction bases with no gene match: 7. This CDR3 region has 18 residues. The CDR3 bases are TGTGCCAGCAGCTCCGGACTAGCGGGGTCTAGCTCCTACAATGAGCAGTTCTTC. Translation: CASSSGLAGSSSYNEQFF.

The genes are TRBV5-4 and TRBJ2-2; 8 bases map to TRBD1. With 3 bases clipped from V and 7 bases from J, the junction kept 11 bases outside the gene matches. The CDR3 loop spans 16 amino acids. Germline lookup yields CDR1 SGHNT and CDR2 YYREEE (reference sequence). The DNA for the CDR3 is TGTGCCAGCAGCTCTTGGACAGGGAGGATTGGCGGGGAGCTGTTTTTT. Amino acid sequence: CASSSWTGRIGGELFF.

The chain combines TRBV14 with TRBJ2-1; weak D call: TRBD1 (5 bases). CDR1 and CDR2 (germline): SGHDN, FVKESK. CDR3 length: 15 amino acids. The V gene lost 5 bases and the J gene lost 0 bases, with 11 bases spanning the gap. The CDR3 DNA reads as TGTGCCAGCAGCTACAGGTTGAACTCCTACAATGAGCAGTTCTTC. Its protein product is CASSYRLNSYNEQFF.

The rearrangement joins TRBV25-1 to TRBJ2-5; tentative D call: TRBD1 (5 bases). Germline lookup yields CDR1 MGHDK and CDR2 SYGVNS. V was trimmed by 4 bases and J by 2 bases, leaving 11 bases between them. The CDR3 covers 14 residues. CDR3 in DNA: TGTGCCAGCAGTGTGCTAGGGGATCAAGAGACCCAGTACTTC. Translated: CASSVLGDQETQYF. The full variable domain, rest sourced from reference TRBV25-1 and TRBJ2-5, is EADIYQTPRYLVIGTGKKITLECSQTMGHDKMYWYQQDPGMELHLIHYSYGVNSTEKGDLSSESTVSRIRTEHFPLTLESARPSHTSQYLCASSVLGDQETQYFGPGTRLLVL.

This chain connects TRBV6-5 to TRBJ2-2, with TRBD2 matching over 7 bases. The CDR3 extends over 15 amino acids. The ends lost 4 bases at V and 4 bases at J; junction bases unmatched: 6. The germline gives CDR1 MNHEY, CDR2 SVGAGI. The CDR3 DNA is TGTGCCAGCAGTTCTATAGCGGGTCGCACCGGGGAGCTGTTTTTT. Its protein is CASSSIAGRTGELFF.

This clone was seen more than once but under ten times. The chain recombines TRBV7-9 with TRBJ2-1, with D possibly TRBD2 on 5 matching bases. The V end lost 5 bases, the J end lost 2 bases, and 7 bases lay between the germline ends. CDR3 length: 13 amino acids. Germline-derived CDR1 and CDR2 are SEHNR and FQNEAQ (reference sequence). The CDR3: CASSAGTYNEQFF. Here the CDR3 DNA reads TGTGCCAGCAGCGCCGGGACCTACAATGAGCAGTTCTTC. Using reference TRBV7-9 and TRBJ2-1 for the parts outside the CDR3, the full variable domain is DTGVSQNPRHKITKRGQNVTFRCDPISEHNRLYWYRQTLGQGPEFLTYFQNEAQLEKSRLLSDRFSAERPKGSFSTLEIQRTEQGDSAMYLCASSAGTYNEQFFGPGTRLTVL.

The chain links TRBV10-2 to TRBJ1-1; D remains unclear. Germline V CDR1 and CDR2: WSHSY, SAAADI. CDR3 length: 14 amino acids. Trimming removed 2 bases at V and 4 bases at J, with 11 bases between. The CDR3 loop reads CASSEPRRRTEAFF. CDR3 DNA sequence: TGCGCCAGCAGTGAGCCCCGGAGGCGCACTGAAGCTTTCTTT.

V gene TRBV9 combines with J gene TRBJ1-5; D might be TRBD1 (5 bases). Trimming left V 2 bases short and J 5 bases short, with 8 bases between. CDR3 length: 13 residues. Germline V gene data show CDR1 as SGDLS and CDR2 as YYNGEE. The CDR3 is CASSVWGDQPQHF. The DNA of the CDR3 is TGTGCCAGCAGCGTTTGGGGGGATCAGCCCCAGCATTTT. Full variable domain (outside the CDR3, taken from reference TRBV9 and TRBJ1-5): DSGVTQTPKHLITATGQRVTLRCSPRSGDLSVYWYQQSLDQGLQFLIQYYNGEERAKGNILERFSAQQFPDLHSELNLSSLELGDSALYFCASSVWGDQPQHFGDGTRLSIL.

The chain combines TRBV9 with TRBJ1-2; 8 bases are a match to TRBD1. Germline CDR1 and CDR2: SGDLS and YYNGEE. The length of the CDR3 is 18 residues. Losses at the gene ends were 4 bases for V and 6 bases for J; bases not matched to a gene: 20. The CDR3 sequence: CASSPRYFQGAHLNGYTF. CDR3 sequence (DNA): TGTGCCAGCAGCCCACGTTATTTTCAGGGGGCGCATTTAAATGGCTACACCTTC.

The chain is built from TRBV13 and TRBJ2-1; the D is unclear. Germline lookup yields CDR1 PRHDT and CDR2 FYEKMQ (reference sequence). There are 11 residues in the CDR3. V was shortened by 1 base and J by 15 bases, with 10 bases between the two germline ends. CDR3 sequence reads: CASSLDATPFF. The DNA for the CDR3 is TGTGCCAGCAGCTTAGACGCGACACCGTTCTTC.